The clone carrying this T cell receptor (beta chain) was seen once. Its matching antigen is unknown. Relative to the germline gene, one junction end is altered; a read error may explain this. Assay: immunoSEQ multiplex PCR; the TCRdb copy retains only in-frame clones and omits some. The top ten clones hold roughly 7% of a sample with 120,000 or so clones, around nine tenths of them seen once. The sample comes from a study of T cell responses to AZD1222 COVID-19 vaccine. General study points: White British donors predominated, females outnumbered males, and clonal diversity was possibly underestimated.

This CDR3 has 13 residues. Germline loops: CDR1 SGHTA, CDR2 FQGTGA. The V gene is TRBV7-3, the J gene TRBJ1-5; D may be TRBD1 (5 bases). The source of this sequence is an adult in good health. The specimen comprised peripheral blood, sampled on day 0 of AZD1222 vaccination. The CDR3 coding sequence is TGTGCCAGCAGCCTAACGGGGCTCGAGCCCCAGCATTTT. Its protein is CASSLTGLEPQHF.